These 12 T cell receptor beta chains share one sample of origin, sequenced in a study of shared clonotypes between healthy human individuals. The assay was immunoSEQ multiplex PCR, and TCRdb's table has in-frame clones only and misses some. The sample carries 630,000 or so clones, more than 95% recorded once. Positively selected for CCR7, the CD45RO-negative cells used as naive CD8 cells excluded terminally differentiated effector memory CD45RA+ cells. Sequencing input: naive CD8+ T cells sorted from blood. These receptor sequences come from a man under 40 in good health.

Only one count was recorded for this clone. V is TRBV5-1 and J is TRBJ2-7, with TRBD1 matching over 11 bases. CDR1 is SGHRS, CDR2 YFSETQ, per germline. The CDR3 length is 15 residues. Germline trimming cut 4 bases from V and 0 bases from J; bases unmatched to any gene: 3. The CDR3: CASSMDRGPSYEQYF. The CDR3 DNA reads TGCGCCAGCAGCATGGACAGGGGGCCCTCCTACGAGCAGTACTTC.

The genes are TRBV2 and TRBJ2-7; TRBD1 matches 8 bases. The V gene's germline CDR1 is SNHLY and CDR2 FYNNEI. There are 13 residues in the CDR3. J gave up 9 bases and V 3 bases, and 7 bases lay outside the gene matches. The CDR3 region is CASSDRGQNGQYF. CDR3 DNA sequence: TGTGCCAGCAGTGACAGGGGGCAAAATGGGCAGTACTTC.

This chain joins TRBV7-9 and TRBJ1-1; tentative D call: TRBD1 (5 bases). Germline V lookup: CDR1 SEHNR, CDR2 FQNEAQ (reference sequence). This CDR3 is built from 13 residues. V was shortened by 4 bases and J by 2 bases, with 8 bases between the two germline ends. CDR3 sequence reads: CASSSTENTEAFF. CDR3 in DNA: TGTGCCAGCAGCTCGACAGAAAACACTGAAGCTTTCTTT.

This chain links TRBV6-4 with TRBJ2-2; perhaps TRBD1 as D (6 bases). Germline V gives CDR1 MRHNA, CDR2 SNTAGT. Trimming pared 4 bases from V and 4 bases from J, leaving 13 bases between. CDR3 length: 15 amino acids. The CDR3 nucleotides are TGTGCCAGCAGTGGGACAGCAACTCCCACCGGGGAGCTGTTTTTT. As protein: CASSGTATPTGELFF.

The chain is built from TRBV7-3 and TRBJ2-3; 12 nucleotides line up with TRBD1. This CDR3 has 16 residues. The ends lost 4 bases at V and 4 bases at J; junction bases unmatched: 6. Germline-derived CDR1 and CDR2 are SGHTA and FQGTGA. CDR3 bases: TGTGCCAGCAGCTCGGGGGGACAGGGGGCCCCAGATACGCAGTATTTT. As protein: CASSSGGQGAPDTQYF.

This chain joins TRBV27 and TRBJ1-5; a weak D match, TRBD1 (6 bases). This CDR3 is 14 amino acids long. The germline V gene has CDR1 MNHEY and CDR2 SMNVEV (reference sequence). V was shortened by 6 bases and J by 2 bases, with 11 bases between the two germline ends. CDR3 DNA sequence: TGTGCCAGCAGAAGGGGGAGTGGCAATCAGCCCCAGCATTTT. Amino acid sequence: CASRRGSGNQPQHF.

The chain recombines TRBV12-2 with TRBJ2-5. TRBV12-2 is given as a pseudogene. The CDR3 is made up of 20 amino acids. CDR3 sequence (DNA): TGTGCAAGTCGCTTAGCGTGCACCCGCAGGGGACTCTATCAAAAAGAGACCCAGTACTTC. Amino acid sequence: CASRLACTRRGLYQKETQYF.

The gene calls are TRBV27 and TRBJ1-2; D is possibly TRBD1 (6 bases). Between the trimmed V and J ends, which lost 0 bases and 8 bases, there was a span of 10 bases. This CDR3 spans 13 amino acids. In germline, CDR1 is MNHEY, CDR2 SMNVEV (reference sequence). The chain's CDR3 is CASSLSGGDGYTF. The CDR3 DNA sequence: TGTGCCAGCAGTTTATCAGGGGGTGACGGCTACACCTTC.

CDR3 loop: CASRTSGYNEQFF. The DNA of the CDR3 is TGTGCCAGCAGGACTAGCGGCTACAATGAGCAGTTCTTC. J is TRBJ2-1 and V is TRBV11-2; 9 nucleotides agree with TRBD2. The germline CDR1 and CDR2 sequences are SGHAT and FQNNGV. The CDR3 has 13 residues. J was trimmed by 3 bases and V by 6 bases; bases with no gene match: 0.

CDR3 DNA: TGTGCCAGCAGTTCCACCGGGGCCGTGAAGCAGTTCTTC. The encoded protein is CASSSTGAVKQFF. The chain is built from TRBV6-6 and TRBJ2-1; perhaps D is TRBD1 or TRBD2 (5 bases each). In germline, CDR1 is MNHNY, CDR2 SVGAGI (reference sequence). V lost 4 bases and J 11 bases, leaving 15 bases between the germline ends. The CDR3 extends over 13 amino acids.

The chain is built from TRBV6-1 and TRBJ2-5, with D possibly TRBD1 on 6 matching bases. With 0 bases removed from V and 3 bases from J, the gap between germline ends came to 14 bases. Germline V gene lookup returns CDR1 MNHNS and CDR2 SASEGT. The CDR3 contains 16 residues. The CDR3 region is CASSEAPGRTEETQYF. As DNA, the CDR3 is TGTGCCAGCAGTGAAGCACCCGGCAGGACAGAAGAGACCCAGTACTTC.

V and J are TRBV27 and TRBJ2-1; D may correspond to TRBD1 or TRBD2 (5 bases each). The V gene's germline CDR1 is MNHEY and CDR2 SMNVEV (reference sequence). The V gene lost 6 bases and the J gene lost 4 bases, with 10 bases spanning the gap. The CDR3 spans 13 residues. The CDR3 spells CASSRDPYNEQFF. CDR3 nucleotide sequence: TGTGCCAGCAGCCGGGACCCATACAATGAGCAGTTCTTC.